The entry below describes one T cell receptor (beta chain). What it binds is not known. This sample is part of a study of OX40 agonist ivuxolimab in advanced cancers. Overall study context: Three patients, one with hepatocellular carcinoma and two with cutaneous melanoma, achieved partial responses.

Whole-study results and caveats: Partial responders at 0.1-3.0 mg/kg had among the lowest clonal expansion. CD8+ T cells showed, on average, more clonal expansion than CD4+ cells.

The method was immunoSEQ multiplex PCR; TCRdb's version includes in-frame clones alone and lacks a portion of them. The sample records about 120,000 clones, 80% to 90% being singletons. The CDR3 extends over 15 amino acids. V lost 4 bases and J lost 1; bases outside the gene matches: 5. The germline gives CDR1 MDHEN, CDR2 SYDVKM. Baseline, cycle 4 day 1, and cycle 7 day 1 were the blood sampling points. This specimen was CD4+ or CD8+ T cells sorted from blood, taken in a trial of the OX40 agonist ivuxolimab. The chain uses TRBV28 and TRBJ2-5; 8 bases match TRBD2. The receptor comes from an adult with an advanced solid tumor such as melanoma, head and neck, liver or kidney cancer. CDR3 region: CASSWLAGPQETQYF. The CDR3 DNA is TGTGCCAGCAGTTGGTTAGCGGGGCCCCAAGAGACCCAGTACTTC.